A single sample gave rise to the 13 T cell receptor beta chains below, sequenced in a study of blood T cell repertoires in COVID-19. The method was immunoSEQ multiplex PCR; TCRdb's version includes in-frame clones alone and lacks a portion of them. The sample carries approximately 160,000 clones, 70% to 90% recorded once. The specimen was peripheral blood. All receptors come from a woman aged 60 to 75 with COVID-19, enrolled during active disease.

The CDR3 region is CASSQNTGRLGNEKLFF. The CDR3 DNA reads as TGTGCCAGCTCACAAAACACCGGACGACTAGGTAATGAAAAACTGTTTTTT. V gene TRBV18 combines with J gene TRBJ1-4; D is undetermined. V was clipped by 4 bases and J by 4 bases, with 19 bases between them. The CDR3 totals 17 residues. Germline V gives CDR1 KGHSH, CDR2 LQKENI.

The chain links TRBV3-1 (or the pseudogene TRBV3-2) to TRBJ1-4; TRBD1 matches 8 bases. V was clipped by 5 bases and J by 5 bases; unmatched bases: 7. CDR1 and CDR2 from the germline V gene are LGHDT and YNNKEL (reference sequence). This CDR3 spans 15 amino acids. CDR3 amino acids: CASSLGQGGNEKLFF. In nucleotides, the CDR3 is TGTGCCAGCAGCTTAGGACAGGGAGGGAATGAAAAACTGTTTTTT.

This chain connects TRBV27 to TRBJ2-5; no clear D gene. The CDR3 is 13 amino acids. Germline CDR1 is MNHEY and CDR2 is SMNVEV (reference sequence). V gave up 1 base and J gave up 1 base, with 4 bases separating them. CDR3 in DNA: TGTGCCAGCAGTTTATTCTCCCAAGAGACCCAGTACTTC. This encodes CASSLFSQETQYF.

The V gene is TRBV5-1, the J gene TRBJ1-2; a possible D gene is TRBD1 (6 bases). CDR1 is SGHRS and CDR2 is YFSETQ in the germline V gene. The CDR3 length is 14 residues. Trimming removed 0 bases from V and 4 bases from J, with 10 bases in between. CDR3 DNA sequence: TGCGCCAGCAGCTTGGATACAGGGCCCTATGGCTACACCTTC. Protein: CASSLDTGPYGYTF.

The V and J genes are TRBV29-1 and TRBJ1-4, with TRBD1 identical over 9 bases. This CDR3 comprises 14 residues. Trimming removed 5 bases from V and 5 bases from J; junction bases left unmatched: 6. The germline V gene encodes CDR1 SQVTM and CDR2 ANQGSEA. CDR3 coding DNA: TGCAGCGTTTTAACGGGACAGGGAAATGAAAAACTGTTTTTT. Encoded protein: CSVLTGQGNEKLFF.

The chain joins TRBV13 to TRBJ2-1; a weak D match, TRBD2 (5 bases). Germline-derived CDR1 and CDR2 are PRHDT and FYEKMQ (reference sequence). The V and J ends lost 5 bases and 1 base respectively, with 12 bases between them. The CDR3 length is 15 residues. This CDR3 reads CASSRRSGSYNEQFF. The CDR3 DNA reads TGTGCCAGCAGCCGGAGGTCGGGGTCCTACAATGAGCAGTTCTTC.

The gene calls are TRBV19 and TRBJ2-1, with 12 bases fitting TRBD2. With V trimmed by 7 bases and J by 9 bases, 13 bases remained unmatched. The CDR3 runs 16 residues. The germline V gene encodes CDR1 LNHDA and CDR2 SQIVND (reference sequence). The DNA of the CDR3 is TGTGCCAGTACCGCATCTCTAGCGGGAGGGCGGGGTGAGCAGTTCTTC. Translation: CASTASLAGGRGEQFF.

The genes are TRBV6-5 and TRBJ1-1; 8 bases map to TRBD1. V gave up 5 bases and J gave up 3 bases; unmatched junction bases: 2. The CDR3 has 13 amino acids. Germline loops: CDR1 MNHEY, CDR2 SVGAGI. The CDR3 reads CASSMTGDTEAFF. The CDR3 region has the DNA TGTGCCAGCAGTATGACAGGGGACACTGAAGCTTTCTTT.

A word on this clone: The same CDR3 also results from other DNA sequences found in this sample. The rearrangement links TRBV19 to TRBJ1-2, with a weak D call TRBD1 (5 bases). The CDR3 is 14 amino acids. Germline V lookup: CDR1 LNHDA, CDR2 SQIVND (reference sequence). V was cut by 3 bases and J by 2 bases, with 10 bases left in between. CDR3 amino acids: CASSMQGSNYGYTF. CDR3 bases: TGTGCCAGTAGTATGCAGGGATCGAACTATGGCTACACCTTC.

This chain joins TRBV2 and TRBJ2-3; TRBD2 is a possible D gene (6 bases). The CDR3 runs 16 residues. CDR1 and CDR2 (germline): SNHLY, FYNNEI. Deletions cut 10 bases from V and 0 bases from J, with 20 bases between. This chain's CDR3 is CATLEGRRTSTDTQYF. The CDR3 bases are TGTGCCACCCTTGAAGGGAGGCGGACTAGCACAGATACGCAGTATTTT.

Written as DNA, the CDR3 is TGTGCCAGCAGCTTCTTTCGTAACCTTCAGGGGGCAGGGGAGCAGTACTTC. Its translation: CASSFFRNLQGAGEQYF. The chain combines TRBV7-2 with TRBJ2-7; 8 bases align to TRBD1. Germline V lookup: CDR1 SGHTA, CDR2 FQGNSA. This CDR3 has 17 residues. Trimming at V came to 3 bases and at J to 7 bases, leaving 17 bases not matched to a gene.

The J gene is TRBJ2-1, the V gene TRBV6-4; D ambiguous. V lost 5 bases to trimming and J lost 8 bases, with 22 bases between them. CDR3 size: 16 residues. Per the germline V gene, CDR1 is MRHNA and CDR2 is SNTAGT. The chain's CDR3 is CASSLESDLFGDEQFF. CDR3 nucleotide sequence: TGTGCCAGCAGTCTCGAAAGCGATTTGTTTGGCGATGAGCAGTTCTTC.

This clone was picked up many times. V is TRBV11-2 and J is TRBJ2-7; possibly TRBD2 for D (6 bases). Per germline, CDR1 SGHAT and CDR2 FQNNGV. The V end was cut by 5 bases, the J end by 4 bases, with 15 bases between. This CDR3 has 14 amino acids. CDR3 nucleotide sequence: TGTGCCAGCAGCCTACCTGGGGGGTTATACGAGCAGTACTTC. As protein: CASSLPGGLYEQYF.